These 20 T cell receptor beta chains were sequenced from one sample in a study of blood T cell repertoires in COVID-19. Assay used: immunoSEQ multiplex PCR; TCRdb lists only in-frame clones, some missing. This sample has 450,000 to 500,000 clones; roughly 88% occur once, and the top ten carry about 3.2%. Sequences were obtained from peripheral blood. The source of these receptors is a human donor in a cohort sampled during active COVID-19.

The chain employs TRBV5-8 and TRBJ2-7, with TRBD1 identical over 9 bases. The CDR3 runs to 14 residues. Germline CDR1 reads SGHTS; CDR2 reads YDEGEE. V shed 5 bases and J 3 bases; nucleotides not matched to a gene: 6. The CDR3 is CASSTGTGLYEQYF. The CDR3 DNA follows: TGTGCCAGCAGTACCGGGACAGGGCTCTACGAGCAGTACTTC.

CDR3 region: CASRNTGEPGYTF. CDR3 bases: TGTGCCAGCAGGAACACAGGGGAGCCTGGCTACACCTTC. The chain uses TRBV7-9 and TRBJ1-2; TRBD1 agrees at 7 bases. Per the germline V gene, CDR1 is SEHNR and CDR2 is FQNEAQ (reference sequence). The CDR3 is 13 residues long. V dropped 6 bases and J dropped 7; count of bases not matched to a gene: 8.

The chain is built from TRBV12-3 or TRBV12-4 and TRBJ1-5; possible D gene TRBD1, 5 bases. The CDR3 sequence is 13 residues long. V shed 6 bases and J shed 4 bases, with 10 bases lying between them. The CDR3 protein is CASSKYRNQPQHF. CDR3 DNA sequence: TGTGCCAGCAGCAAATACAGGAATCAGCCCCAGCATTTT.

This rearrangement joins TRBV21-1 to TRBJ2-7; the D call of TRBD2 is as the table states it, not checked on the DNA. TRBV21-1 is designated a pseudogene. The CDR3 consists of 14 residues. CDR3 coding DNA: TGTGCCAGCCCCCTCTCCCGAATTAGCTACGAGCAGTACTTC. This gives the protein CASPLSRISYEQYF.

This CDR3 reads CASSDEYAYRGMNGYTF. The CDR3 coding sequence is TGTGCCAGCAGTGATGAATATGCGTACAGGGGGATGAATGGCTACACCTTC. V gene TRBV2 combines with J gene TRBJ1-2; 8 bases match TRBD1. This CDR3 is built from 17 residues. The germline gives CDR1 SNHLY, CDR2 FYNNEI. V was pared by 3 bases and J by 6 bases, with 15 bases of the junction left unmatched.

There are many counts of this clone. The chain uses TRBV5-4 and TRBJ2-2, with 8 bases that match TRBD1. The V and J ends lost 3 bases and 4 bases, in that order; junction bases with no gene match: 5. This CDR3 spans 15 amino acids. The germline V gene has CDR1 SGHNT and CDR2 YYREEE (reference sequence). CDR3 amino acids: CASSSGGAGTGELFF. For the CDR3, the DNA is TGTGCCAGCAGCTCAGGGGGCGCCGGCACCGGGGAGCTGTTTTTT.

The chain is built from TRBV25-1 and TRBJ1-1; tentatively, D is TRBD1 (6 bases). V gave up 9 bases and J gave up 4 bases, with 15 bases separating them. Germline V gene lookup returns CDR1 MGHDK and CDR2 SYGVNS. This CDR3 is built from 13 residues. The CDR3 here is CASRGAGATEAFF. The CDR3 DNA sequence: TGTGCCAGTCGAGGGGCAGGGGCCACTGAAGCTTTCTTT. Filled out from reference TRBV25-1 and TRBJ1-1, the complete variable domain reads EADIYQTPRYLVIGTGKKITLECSQTMGHDKMYWYQQDPGMELHLIHYSYGVNSTEKGDLSSESTVSRIRTEHFPLTLESARPSHTSQYLCASRGAGATEAFFGQGTRLTVV.

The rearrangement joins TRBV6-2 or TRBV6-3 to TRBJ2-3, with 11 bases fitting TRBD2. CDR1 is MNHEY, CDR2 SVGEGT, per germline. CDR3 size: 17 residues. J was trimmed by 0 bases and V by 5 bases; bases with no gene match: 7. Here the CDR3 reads CASSQPTSGISTDTQYF. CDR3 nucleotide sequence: TGTGCCAGCAGTCAACCGACTAGCGGGATTAGCACAGATACGCAGTATTTT.

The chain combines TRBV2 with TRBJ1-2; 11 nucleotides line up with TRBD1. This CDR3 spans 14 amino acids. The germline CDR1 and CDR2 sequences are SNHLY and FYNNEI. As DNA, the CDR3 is TGTGCAACACGCGAGGACAGGGGGCCCAAAGGCTACACCTTC. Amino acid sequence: CATREDRGPKGYTF.

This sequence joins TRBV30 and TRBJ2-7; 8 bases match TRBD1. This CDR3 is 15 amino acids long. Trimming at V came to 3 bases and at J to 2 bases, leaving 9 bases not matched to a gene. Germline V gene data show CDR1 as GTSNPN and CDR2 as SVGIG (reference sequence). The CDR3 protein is CAWSADRTGTYEQYF. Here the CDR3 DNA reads TGTGCCTGGAGCGCGGACAGGACAGGGACCTACGAGCAGTACTTC.

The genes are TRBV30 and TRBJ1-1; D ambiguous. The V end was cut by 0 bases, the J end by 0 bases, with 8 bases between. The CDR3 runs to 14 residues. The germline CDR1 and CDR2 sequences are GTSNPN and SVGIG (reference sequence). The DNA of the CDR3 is TGTGCCTGGAGTGTACAGCCGATGAACACTGAAGCTTTCTTT. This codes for CAWSVQPMNTEAFF.

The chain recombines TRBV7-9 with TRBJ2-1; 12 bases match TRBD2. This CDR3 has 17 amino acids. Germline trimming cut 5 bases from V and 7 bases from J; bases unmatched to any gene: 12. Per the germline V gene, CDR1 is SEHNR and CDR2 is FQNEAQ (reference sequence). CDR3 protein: CASSPIPSGRAGNEQFF. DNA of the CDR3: TGTGCCAGCAGCCCGATTCCTAGCGGGAGGGCCGGTAATGAGCAGTTCTTC.

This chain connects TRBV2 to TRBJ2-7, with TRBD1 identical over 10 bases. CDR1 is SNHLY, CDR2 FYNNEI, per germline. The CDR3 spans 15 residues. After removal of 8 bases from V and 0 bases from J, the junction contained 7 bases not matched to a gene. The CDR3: CASLGDRGSSYEQYF. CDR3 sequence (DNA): TGTGCCAGCCTTGGGGACAGGGGAAGCTCCTACGAGCAGTACTTC.

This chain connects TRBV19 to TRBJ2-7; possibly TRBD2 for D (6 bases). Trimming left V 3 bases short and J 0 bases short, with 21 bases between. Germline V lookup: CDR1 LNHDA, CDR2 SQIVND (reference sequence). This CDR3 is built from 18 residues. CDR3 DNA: TGTGCCAGTAGTATGGAGCCTGGGGGGACGCCTAGCTCCTACGAGCAGTACTTC. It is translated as CASSMEPGGTPSSYEQYF.

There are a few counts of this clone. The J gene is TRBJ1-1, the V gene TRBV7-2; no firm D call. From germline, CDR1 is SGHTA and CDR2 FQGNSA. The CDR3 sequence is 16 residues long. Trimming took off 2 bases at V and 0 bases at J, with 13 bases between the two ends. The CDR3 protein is CASSLNGGWMNTEAFF. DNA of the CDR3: TGTGCCAGCAGCTTAAACGGCGGATGGATGAACACTGAAGCTTTCTTT.

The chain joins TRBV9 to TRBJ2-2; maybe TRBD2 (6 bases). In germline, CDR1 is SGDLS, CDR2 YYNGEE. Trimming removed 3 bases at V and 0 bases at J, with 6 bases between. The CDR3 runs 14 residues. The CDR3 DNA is TGTGCCAGCAGCGGGACTACGAACACCGGGGAGCTGTTTTTT. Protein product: CASSGTTNTGELFF. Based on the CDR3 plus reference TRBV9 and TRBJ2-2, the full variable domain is DSGVTQTPKHLITATGQRVTLRCSPRSGDLSVYWYQQSLDQGLQFLIQYYNGEERAKGNILERFSAQQFPDLHSELNLSSLELGDSALYFCASSGTTNTGELFFGEGSRLTVL.

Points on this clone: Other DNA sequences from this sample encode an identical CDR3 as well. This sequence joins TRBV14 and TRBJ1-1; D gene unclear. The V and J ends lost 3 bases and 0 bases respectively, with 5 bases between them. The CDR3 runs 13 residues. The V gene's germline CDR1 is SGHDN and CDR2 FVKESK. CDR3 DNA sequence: TGTGCCAGCAGCCAGTCGTTGAACACTGAAGCTTTCTTT. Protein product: CASSQSLNTEAFF.

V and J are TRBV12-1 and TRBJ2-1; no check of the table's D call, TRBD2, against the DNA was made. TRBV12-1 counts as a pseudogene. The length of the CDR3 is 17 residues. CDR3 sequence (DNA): TGTGCCAGCAGCTTTACGCCACTAGCGGGACCTTACAATGAGCAGTTCTTC. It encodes CASSFTPLAGPYNEQFF.

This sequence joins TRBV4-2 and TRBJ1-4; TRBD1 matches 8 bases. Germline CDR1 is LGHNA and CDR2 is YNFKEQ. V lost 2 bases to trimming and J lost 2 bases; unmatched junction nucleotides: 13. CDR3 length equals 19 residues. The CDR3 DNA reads TGTGCCAGCAGCCAACTTTTCGGGCAGGGGGCGATGACTAATGAAAAACTGTTTTTT. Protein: CASSQLFGQGAMTNEKLFF.

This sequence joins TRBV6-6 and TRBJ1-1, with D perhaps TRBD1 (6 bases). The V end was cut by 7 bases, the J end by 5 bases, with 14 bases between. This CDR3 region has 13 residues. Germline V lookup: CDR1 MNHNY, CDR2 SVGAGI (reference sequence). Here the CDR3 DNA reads TGTGCCAGCAAACCGCGGGGGCGAACTGAAGCTTTCTTT. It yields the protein CASKPRGRTEAFF.